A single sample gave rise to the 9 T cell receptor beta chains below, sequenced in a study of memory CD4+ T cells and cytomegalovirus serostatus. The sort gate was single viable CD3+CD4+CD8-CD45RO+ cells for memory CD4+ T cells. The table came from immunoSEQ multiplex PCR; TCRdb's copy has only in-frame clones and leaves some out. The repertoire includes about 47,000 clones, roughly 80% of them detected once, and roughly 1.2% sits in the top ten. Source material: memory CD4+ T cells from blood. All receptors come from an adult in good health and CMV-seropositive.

CDR3 in DNA: TGTGCCAGCATGCGCCCCGGGAGGGGCGGGGCCGATCCAGATACGCAGTATTTT. This codes for CASMRPGRGGADPDTQYF. This rearrangement joins TRBV6-7 to TRBJ2-3, with 8 bases matching TRBD2. TRBV6-7 is reported as an ORF; its role is uncertain. The length of the CDR3 is 18 residues. With 7 bases clipped from V and 4 bases from J, the junction kept 19 bases outside the gene matches.

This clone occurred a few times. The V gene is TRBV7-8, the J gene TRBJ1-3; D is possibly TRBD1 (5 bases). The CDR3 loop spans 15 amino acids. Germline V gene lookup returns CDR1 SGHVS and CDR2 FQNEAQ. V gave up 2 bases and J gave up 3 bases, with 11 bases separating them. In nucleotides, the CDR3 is TGTGCCAGCAGCTTACTGGGGGGTCGTGGAAACACCATATATTTT. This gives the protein CASSLLGGRGNTIYF. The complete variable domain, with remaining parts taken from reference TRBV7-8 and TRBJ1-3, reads GAGVSQSPRYKVAKRGQDVALRCDPISGHVSLFWYQQALGQGPEFLTYFQNEAQLDKSGLPSDRFFAERPEGSVSTLKIQRTQQEDSAVYLCASSLLGGRGNTIYFGEGSWLTVV.

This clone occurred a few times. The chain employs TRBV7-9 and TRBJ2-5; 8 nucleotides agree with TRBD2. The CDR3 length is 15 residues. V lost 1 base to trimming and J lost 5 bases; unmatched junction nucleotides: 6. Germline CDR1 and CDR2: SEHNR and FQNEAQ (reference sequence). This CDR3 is CASSLVRGGPETQYF. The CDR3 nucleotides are TGTGCCAGCAGCTTAGTCCGGGGGGGCCCCGAGACCCAGTACTTC.

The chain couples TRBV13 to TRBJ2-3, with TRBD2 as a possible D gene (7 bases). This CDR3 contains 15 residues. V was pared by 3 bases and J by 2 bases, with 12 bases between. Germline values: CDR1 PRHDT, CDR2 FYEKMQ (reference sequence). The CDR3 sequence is CASSLERGATDTQYF. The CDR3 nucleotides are TGTGCCAGCAGCTTGGAACGGGGGGCCACAGATACGCAGTATTTT.

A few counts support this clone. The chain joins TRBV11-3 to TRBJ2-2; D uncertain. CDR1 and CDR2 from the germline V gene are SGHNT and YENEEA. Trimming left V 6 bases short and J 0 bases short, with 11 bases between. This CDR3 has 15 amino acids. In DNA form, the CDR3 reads TGTGCCAGCAGTTCCGGTACTTCGAACACCGGGGAGCTGTTTTTT. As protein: CASSSGTSNTGELFF.

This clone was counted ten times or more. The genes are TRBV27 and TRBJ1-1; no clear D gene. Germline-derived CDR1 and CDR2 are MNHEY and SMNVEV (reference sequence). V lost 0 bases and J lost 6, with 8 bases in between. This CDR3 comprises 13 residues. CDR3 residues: CASSLSWGSEAFF. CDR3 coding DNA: TGTGCCAGCAGTTTATCGTGGGGATCTGAAGCTTTCTTT.

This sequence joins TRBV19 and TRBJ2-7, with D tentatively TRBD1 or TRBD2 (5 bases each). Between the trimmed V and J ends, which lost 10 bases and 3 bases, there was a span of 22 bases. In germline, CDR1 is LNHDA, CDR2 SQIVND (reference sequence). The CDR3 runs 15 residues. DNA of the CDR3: TGTGCCACCACCCCCGTCTGGGACGGACACTACGAGCAGTACTTC. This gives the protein CATTPVWDGHYEQYF.

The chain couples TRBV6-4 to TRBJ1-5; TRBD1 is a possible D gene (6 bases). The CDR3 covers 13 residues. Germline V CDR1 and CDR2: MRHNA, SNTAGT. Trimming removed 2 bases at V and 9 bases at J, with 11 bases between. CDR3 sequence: CASSDTKQGPQHF. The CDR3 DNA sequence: TGTGCCAGCAGTGACACCAAACAGGGGCCCCAGCATTTT.

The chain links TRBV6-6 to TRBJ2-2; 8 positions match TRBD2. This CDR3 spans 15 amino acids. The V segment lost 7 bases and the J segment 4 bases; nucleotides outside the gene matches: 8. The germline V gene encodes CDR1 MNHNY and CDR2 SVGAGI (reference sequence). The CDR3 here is CASTTGGTSTGELFF. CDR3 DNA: TGTGCCAGCACAACCGGGGGGACTAGCACCGGGGAGCTGTTTTTT.